This section outlines one T cell receptor beta chain sequence together with its context. The antigen it binds to is not known. One base away there is no much larger clone; base qualities are not given. The CDR3 goes from the cysteine to the phenylalanine over 19 residues. Only the CDR3 DNA stays, 57 bases, in frame from base 1. Compared with germline, V lacks 5 bases and J lacks 3 bases; bases without a gene match: 14. CDR1 and CDR2, per the germline V gene, are SGHTA and FQGNSA. The collaborating institutions used their own protocols to collect whole blood in K2EDTA tubes. For TCRbeta analysis, collaborators shipped samples in one of three forms: frozen whole blood, isolated PBMCs, or DNA extracted from either of those sample types. The data originate from a study of blood T cell repertoires in COVID-19 (dated by TCRdb to about 2020). Regarding the complete study: Collaborator samples came from the United States, Italy and Spain and covered acute and convalescent phases of COVID-19. Subjects who had been exposed to COVID-19, were actively infected with it, or had recovered from it provided the deeply sampled blood TCRbeta repertoires that made up the dataset. The repertoires were made available in a free public database intended to serve as a resource for research on the immune response to SARS-CoV-2. Samples came from the ongoing ImmuneRACE study (first 160 participants) plus 1,254 subjects from 6 global collaborators. The prospective study material was composed of cDNA or gDNA derived from T cells, B-cell-depleted T cells, or PBMCs. Where available, HLA class I and class II types were obtained from metadata supplied by the sample provider rather than from assay-based typing. A de-identified subject ID, COVID-19 status, age in years and sex were almost always included in the sample metadata.

The immunoSEQ Assay, a bias-controlled multiplex PCR, was used to amplify TCRbeta CDR3 regions from genomic DNA. In the original analysis: The number of nucleated cells in each sample was estimated from the amplification of reference gene primers within the assay. To quantify the absolute abundance of each unique TCRbeta CDR3 rearrangement, sequence reads were collapsed and filtered. For each sample, productive Simpson clonality was calculated as the square root of Simpson's diversity index over productive rearrangements. In its TCRdb copy, this immuneACCESS table keeps in-frame sequences only and misses some clones. Where compared with another copy, unresolved V genes explain less than half of these, and the others have no known cause. The V and J calls and clone size were taken over from that table, and D and trimming were inferred from the DNA. For this sample there are around 250,000 clones; roughly 84% appear just once. Of the sample, less than 4% falls within the top ten clones.

The paper as a whole reports these results and caveats: The amount of clinical and demographic metadata varied by source and participant and was provided uncurated.

The V gene is TRBV7-2 and the J gene is TRBJ2-7; 15 central bases correspond to TRBD2. The receptor's source is a woman between 18 and 29 years old with acute or convalescent COVID-19. Input material: peripheral blood. DNA sequence: TGTGCCAGCAGCCCGACAGGGAAAGGGACTAGCGGGAGGAACTACGAGCAGTACTTC. Its translation reads: CASSPTGKGTSGRNYEQYF.